The 4 T cell receptor beta chains reported below all come from one sample, sequenced in a study of identical twins. TCRdb analysed the 5' RACE reads with MiXCR anew, one entry per CDR3 protein. The sample shows 460,000 or so distinct CDR3 sequences, 14% of them seen only once. The same specimen was also included in a second study, on yellow fever vaccine responses in identical twins.

Material: CD4+ T cells sorted from blood. The receptors were sampled from a young woman in good health.

Note on this clonotype: This may stem from a read error, because a much larger clone lies one nucleotide away. This chain joins TRBV6-2 or TRBV6-3 and TRBJ2-7, with 7 positions matching TRBD1. The CDR3 extends over 13 amino acids. Unmatched junction bases numbered 1, after V lost 2 bases and J lost 3 bases. Germline V gene sequence: CDR1 MNHEY, CDR2 SVGEGT. CDR3 sequence (DNA): TGTGCCAGCAGTTACGCAGGGGGCTACGAGCAGTACTTC. Amino acids: CASSYAGGYEQYF.

J is TRBJ2-7 and V is TRBV5-1, with D possibly TRBD1 on 6 matching bases. Trimming cost V 2 bases and J 4 bases, with 10 bases left between them. The CDR3 has 13 amino acids. Germline CDR1 reads SGHRS; CDR2 reads YFSETQ. The CDR3 DNA sequence: TGCGCCAGCAGCTTAATACAGGGTTACGAGCAGTACTTC. Translation: CASSLIQGYEQYF.

The chain joins TRBV7-2 to TRBJ2-5; D possibly corresponds to TRBD2 (5 bases). Germline V gene sequence: CDR1 SGHTA, CDR2 FQGNSA. Trimming pared 4 bases from V and 2 bases from J, leaving 14 bases between. The CDR3 has 15 residues. The CDR3 nucleotides read TGTGCCAGCAGCTCCTCCGGACGGACTCAAGAGACCCAGTACTTC. Protein: CASSSSGRTQETQYF.

This sequence joins TRBV7-2 and TRBJ2-3; D is ambiguous. Germline V gene sequence: CDR1 SGHTA, CDR2 FQGNSA. The CDR3 covers 14 residues. V was pared by 8 bases and J by 2 bases, with 14 bases between. CDR3 in DNA: TGTGCCAGCGCCAAGCAGATTATCACAGATACGCAGTATTTT. It translates to CASAKQIITDTQYF.